Listed below are T cell receptor beta chains from one sample, sequenced in a study of T cell clones after liver transplantation. Clones were sequenced by immunoSEQ multiplex PCR, and TCRdb holds only the in-frame ones, with some missing. The data show 45,000 to 60,000 clones, with 86% seen just once and 13% to 15% held by the top ten. The sequenced sample was CD8+ T cells from blood, obtained 12 months after liver transplant. These receptors originate from a human patient who received a liver transplant. Some T cells could come from the graft donor. Each CDR3 is given with its conserved first and last residue. The order of the fields is D gene, J gene, clone size, CDR3 length, V gene, CDR3 DNA, CDR3 protein. The D gene is left open where the match is weak. Clone size appears in some rows only: once, few, many, or a class for an expanded clone.

>-|TRBJ1-1|-|11|TRBV11-2
TGTGCCAGCAGCTTCCTCGGACAAGCTTTCTTT
CASSFLGQAFF
>-|TRBJ1-5|-|15|TRBV28
TGTGCCAGCAGTTCGCGGACAATTGGCAATCAGCCCCAGCATTTT
CASSSRTIGNQPQHF
>-|TRBJ2-2|-|12|TRBV10-2
TGCGCCAGCAGCGGGAGCACCGGGGAGCTGTTTTTT
CASSGSTGELFF
>TRBD2|TRBJ2-1|-|15|TRBV5-8
TGTGCCAGCAGCTTTGTACTAGCGGGAGTGAATGAGCAGTTCTTC
CASSFVLAGVNEQFF
>TRBD1|TRBJ2-1|-|15|TRBV19
TGTGCCAGTAGCCACGGACAGGGGGTGATCAATGAGCAGTTCTTC
CASSHGQGVINEQFF
>-|TRBJ2-7|-|16|TRBV29-1
TGCAGCGTTGAGACAGGGACCCCCCGGGAGATTTACGAGCAGTACTTC
CSVETGTPREIYEQYF
>TRBD2|TRBJ2-5|once|17|TRBV28
TGTGCCAGCAGTTTGACGCGGGAGGGAGGTTTAGGAGAGACCCAGTACTTC
CASSLTREGGLGETQYF
>TRBD2|TRBJ2-1|-|15|TRBV7-7
TGTGCTAGCAGCCCAAGACTAGCAGCCTACAATGAGCAGTTCTTC
CASSPRLAAYNEQFF
>-|TRBJ2-7|-|13|TRBV10-2
TGCGCCAGCAATCTAGTGAAGGAGGGCGAGCAGTACTTC
CASNLVKEGEQYF
>-|TRBJ2-7|once|10|TRBV7-9
TGTGCCAGCGGGGATTACGAGCAGTACTTC
CASGDYEQYF